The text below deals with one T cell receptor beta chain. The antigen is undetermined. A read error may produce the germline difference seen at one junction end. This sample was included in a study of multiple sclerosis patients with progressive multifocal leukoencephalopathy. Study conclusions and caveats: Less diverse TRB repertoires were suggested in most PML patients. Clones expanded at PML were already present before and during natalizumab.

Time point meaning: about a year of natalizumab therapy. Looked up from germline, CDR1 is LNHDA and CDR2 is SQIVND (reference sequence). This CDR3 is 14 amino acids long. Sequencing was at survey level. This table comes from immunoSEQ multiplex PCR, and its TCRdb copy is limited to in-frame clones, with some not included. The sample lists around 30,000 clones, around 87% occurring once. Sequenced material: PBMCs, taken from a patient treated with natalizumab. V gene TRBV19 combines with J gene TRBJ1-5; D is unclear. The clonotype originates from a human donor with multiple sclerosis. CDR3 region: CANSISGSNQPQHF. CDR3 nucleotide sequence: TGTGCCAATAGTATTTCGGGTAGCAATCAGCCCCAGCATTTT.